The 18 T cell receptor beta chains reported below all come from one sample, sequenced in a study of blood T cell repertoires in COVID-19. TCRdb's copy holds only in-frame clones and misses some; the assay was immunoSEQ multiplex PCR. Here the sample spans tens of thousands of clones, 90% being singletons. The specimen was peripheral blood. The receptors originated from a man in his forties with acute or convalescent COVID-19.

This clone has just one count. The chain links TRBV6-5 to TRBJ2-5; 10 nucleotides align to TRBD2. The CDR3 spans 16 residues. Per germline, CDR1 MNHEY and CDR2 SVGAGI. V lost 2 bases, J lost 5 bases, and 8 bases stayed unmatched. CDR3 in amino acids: CASSYRTSGGRETQYF. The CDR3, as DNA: TGTGCCAGCAGTTACAGGACTAGCGGAGGGAGGGAGACCCAGTACTTC.

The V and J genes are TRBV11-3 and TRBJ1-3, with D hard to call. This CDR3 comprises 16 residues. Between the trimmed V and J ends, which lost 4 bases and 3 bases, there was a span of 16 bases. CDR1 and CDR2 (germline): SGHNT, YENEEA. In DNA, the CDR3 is TGTGCCAGCAGCTCCCGGGAACGAGATTTTGGAAACACCATATATTTT. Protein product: CASSSRERDFGNTIYF.

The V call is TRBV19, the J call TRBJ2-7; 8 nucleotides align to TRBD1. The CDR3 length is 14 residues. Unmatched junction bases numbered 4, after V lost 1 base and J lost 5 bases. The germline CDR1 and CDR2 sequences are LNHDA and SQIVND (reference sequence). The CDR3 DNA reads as TGTGCCAGTAGTATAGGGACAGGGCGCGACGAGCAGTACTTC. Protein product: CASSIGTGRDEQYF.

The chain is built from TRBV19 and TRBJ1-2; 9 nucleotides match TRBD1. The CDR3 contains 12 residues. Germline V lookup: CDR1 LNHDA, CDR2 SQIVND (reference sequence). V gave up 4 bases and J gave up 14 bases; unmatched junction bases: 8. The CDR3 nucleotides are TGTGCCAGTAGTAACGGACAGGGGCCGCAAACCTTC. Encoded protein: CASSNGQGPQTF.

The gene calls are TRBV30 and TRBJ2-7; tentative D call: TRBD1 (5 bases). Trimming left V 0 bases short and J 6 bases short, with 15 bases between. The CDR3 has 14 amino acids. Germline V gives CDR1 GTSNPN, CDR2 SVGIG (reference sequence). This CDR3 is CAWSVGQLLIEQYF. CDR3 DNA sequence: TGTGCCTGGAGTGTGGGGCAGCTCCTAATCGAGCAGTACTTC.

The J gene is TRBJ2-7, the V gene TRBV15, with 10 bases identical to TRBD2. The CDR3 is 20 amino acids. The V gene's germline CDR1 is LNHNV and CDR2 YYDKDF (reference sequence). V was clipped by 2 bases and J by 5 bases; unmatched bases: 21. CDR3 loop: CATSRPHRASGSALSHEQYF. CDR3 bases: TGTGCCACCAGCAGACCCCACCGGGCTAGCGGGAGCGCTCTAAGCCACGAGCAGTACTTC. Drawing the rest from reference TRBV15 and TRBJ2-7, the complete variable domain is DAMVIQNPRYQVTQFGKPVTLSCSQTLNHNVMYWYQQKSSQAPKLLFHYYDKDFNNEADTPDNFQSRRPNTSFCFLDIRSPGLGDTAMYLCATSRPHRASGSALSHEQYFGPGTRLTVT.

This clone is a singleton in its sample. The CDR3 nucleotides are TGCGCCAGCAGCTCCGGGACAGGGCCCTACGAGCAGTACTTC. This gives the protein CASSSGTGPYEQYF. The genes are TRBV5-1 and TRBJ2-7, with 9 bases that match TRBD1. This CDR3 contains 14 residues. Germline values: CDR1 SGHRS, CDR2 YFSETQ. The ends lost 3 bases at V and 2 bases at J; junction bases unmatched: 3.

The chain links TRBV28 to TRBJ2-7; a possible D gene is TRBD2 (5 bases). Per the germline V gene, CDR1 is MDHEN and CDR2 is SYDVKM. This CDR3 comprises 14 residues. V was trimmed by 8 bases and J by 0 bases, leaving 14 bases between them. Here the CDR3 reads CASGSRTDSYEQYF. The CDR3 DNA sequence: TGTGCCAGCGGATCCAGGACTGACTCCTACGAGCAGTACTTC.

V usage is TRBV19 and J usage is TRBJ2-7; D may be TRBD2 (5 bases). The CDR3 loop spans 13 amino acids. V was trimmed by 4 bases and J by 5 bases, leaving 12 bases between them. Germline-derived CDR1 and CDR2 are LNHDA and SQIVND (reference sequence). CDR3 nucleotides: TGTGCCAGTAGTACTAGGGAGTTCCACGAGCAGTACTTC. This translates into CASSTREFHEQYF.

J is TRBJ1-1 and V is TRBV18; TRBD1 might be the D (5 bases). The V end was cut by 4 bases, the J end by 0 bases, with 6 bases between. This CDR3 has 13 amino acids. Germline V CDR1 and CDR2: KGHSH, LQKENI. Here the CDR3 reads CASSQGVNTEAFF. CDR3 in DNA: TGTGCCAGCTCACAAGGGGTGAACACTGAAGCTTTCTTT.

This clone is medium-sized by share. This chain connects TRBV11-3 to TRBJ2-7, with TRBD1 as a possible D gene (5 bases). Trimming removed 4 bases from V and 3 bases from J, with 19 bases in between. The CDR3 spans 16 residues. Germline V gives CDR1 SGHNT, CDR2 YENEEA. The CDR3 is CASSSLEAGPRYEQYF. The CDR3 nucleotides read TGTGCCAGCAGCTCGCTCGAGGCAGGGCCACGCTACGAGCAGTACTTC. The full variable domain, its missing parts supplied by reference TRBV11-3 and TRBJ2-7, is EAGVVQSPRYKIIEKKQPVAFWCNPISGHNTLYWYLQNLGQGPELLIRYENEEAVDDSQLPKDRFSAERLKGVDSTLKIQPAELGDSAVYLCASSSLEAGPRYEQYFGPGTRLTVT.

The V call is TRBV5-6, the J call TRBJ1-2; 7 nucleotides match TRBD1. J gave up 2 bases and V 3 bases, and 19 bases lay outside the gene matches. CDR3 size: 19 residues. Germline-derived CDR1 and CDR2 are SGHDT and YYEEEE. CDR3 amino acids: CASSSPSTEYRGGNYGYTF. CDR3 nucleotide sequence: TGTGCCAGCAGCTCCCCAAGCACTGAATACAGGGGTGGGAACTATGGCTACACCTTC.

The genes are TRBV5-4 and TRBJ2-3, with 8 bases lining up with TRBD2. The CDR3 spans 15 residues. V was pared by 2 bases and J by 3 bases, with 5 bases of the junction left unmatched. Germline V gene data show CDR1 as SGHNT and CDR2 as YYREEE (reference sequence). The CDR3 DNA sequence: TGTGCCAGCAGCTTACGGACTAGCTTAACAGATACGCAGTATTTT. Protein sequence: CASSLRTSLTDTQYF.

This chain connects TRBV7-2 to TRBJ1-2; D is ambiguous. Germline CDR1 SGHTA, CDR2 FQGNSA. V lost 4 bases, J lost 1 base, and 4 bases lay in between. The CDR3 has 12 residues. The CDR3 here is CASSSLNYGYTF. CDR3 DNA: TGTGCCAGCAGCTCCCTTAACTATGGCTACACCTTC.

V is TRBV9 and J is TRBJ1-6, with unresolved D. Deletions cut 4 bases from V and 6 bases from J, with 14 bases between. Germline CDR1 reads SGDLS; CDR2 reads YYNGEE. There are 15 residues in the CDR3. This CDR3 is CASSPRLGGNSPLHF. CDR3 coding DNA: TGTGCCAGCAGCCCACGTCTTGGCGGTAATTCACCCCTCCACTTT.

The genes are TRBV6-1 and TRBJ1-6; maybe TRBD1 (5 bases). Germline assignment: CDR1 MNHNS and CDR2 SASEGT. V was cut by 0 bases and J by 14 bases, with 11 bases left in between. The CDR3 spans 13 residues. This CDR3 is CASSEAQGLALHF. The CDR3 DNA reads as TGTGCCAGCAGTGAAGCGCAGGGATTGGCCCTCCACTTT.

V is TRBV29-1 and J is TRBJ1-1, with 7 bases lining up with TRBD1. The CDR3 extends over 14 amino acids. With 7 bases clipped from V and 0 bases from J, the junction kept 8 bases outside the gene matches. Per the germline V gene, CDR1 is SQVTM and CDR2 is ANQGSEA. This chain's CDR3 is CSGSGTAMNTEAFF. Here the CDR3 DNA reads TGCAGCGGCTCCGGGACAGCGATGAACACTGAAGCTTTCTTT.

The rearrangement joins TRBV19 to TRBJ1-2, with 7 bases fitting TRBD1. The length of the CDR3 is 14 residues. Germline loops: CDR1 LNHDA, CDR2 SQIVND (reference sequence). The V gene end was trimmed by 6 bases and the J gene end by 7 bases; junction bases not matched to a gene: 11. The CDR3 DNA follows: TGTGCCAGTAGATTGATAGGGGGCCGGGGTGGCTACACCTTC. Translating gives CASRLIGGRGGYTF.